The source of this T cell receptor (beta chain) is a study of cytomegalovirus exposure and HLA in healthy donors (dated 2017 in TCRdb). About the study as a whole: An earlier analysis of approximately 550 of the donors reported about 290 Gb of sequence data and 117 million unique TCR beta sequences from 150 million to 200 million T cells. About 300 gigabases of sequencing data and tens of millions of unique TCR sequences were included in an early release covering about 600 HLA-typed donors. Among the roughly 390 genotyped donors, around 81% belonged to the genetic ancestry cluster associated with self-reported Caucasian donors. The study was designed to test whether signatures of past pathogen exposure could be identified by cataloging public T cell receptors. The T cell repertoires of under 700 subjects were profiled by immunosequencing and related to cytomegalovirus serostatus. In addition to the first cohort of several hundred subjects, a separate validation cohort of over 90 different subjects was used. The study combined high-throughput TCR immunosequencing, statistical association of individual TCRs with disease status, and machine learning to predict cytomegalovirus infection status. To study patterns of TCR occurrence, a later analysis re-analyzed previously published TCR beta repertoires from under 750 donors and added high-resolution HLA genotyping. In the later analysis, no new phenotypic data were used to find candidate immune exposures; instead, reliance was placed on TCR beta sequences and their occurrence across donors. An earlier analysis of more than 450 of the donors used high-throughput TCR beta sequencing to judge whether each TCR beta V gene segment behaved as functional or pseudogenic. Donor age, sex, ethnicity and CMV serostatus were compiled alongside the repertoire data. A later genetic analysis used genome-wide SNP genotypes for about 55% of the 666 donors, treating that subset as a discovery cohort. All discovery cohort repertoires had been generated using a single sequencing platform. Class I and class II HLA loci were covered by the typing at four-digit resolution. Typing coverage differed by locus: A, B, C, DRB1 and DQB1 were typed in about 629-630 donors, DQA1 in 500 to 550, DPA1 in over 600, and DPB1 in just under 490. Four to six DR-DQ haplotypes were handled as single units for association and clustering, since linkage in the cohort was strong. Among approximately 370 genotyped donors of the cohort, an average of roughly 230,000 unique TCR beta nucleotide sequences was sequenced per donor, of which about 19% were non-productive. General study outcomes and caveats: A further reported finding was that TCR beta sequences accurately predicted the HLA-A and HLA-B alleles for most subjects in the first cohort. In a later genetic analysis, a missense DCLRE1C variant was associated with V-gene and J-gene trimming of TCR beta chains, and the association was replicated in an independent cohort. When HLA alleles, especially DR and DQ, strongly co-occurred, attributing TCR associations to individual alleles was difficult. A later analysis reported that several top co-occurrence clusters appeared linked to parvovirus B19, influenza, CMV and Epstein-Barr virus. The earlier analysis of 587 of the donors excluded some 15 rarely observed V segments, including chromosome 9 orphons, because counts were too low. The cohort was sequenced for TCR beta chains only, and without alpha or paired-chain data the features that could be detected were limited. A cluster of highly shared sequence variants was judged likely to represent a technical artifact of the sequencing pipeline. In an earlier analysis of some 640 of the donors, most TCR beta V segments were observed in productive rearrangements about 90% or about 30% of the time, broadly matching IMGT annotations. According to a later genetic analysis, donors in an Asian-associated ancestry cluster had fewer N-insertions in productive TCRs than the approximately 670-donor mean. The study listed 164 TCR beta chains as associated with cytomegalovirus. In a later analysis, HLA-associated TCR beta chains were found to be more clonally expanded and to have lower generation probabilities than equally common non-associated chains. Cytomegalovirus status was reported to be diagnosed by the classifier with high specificity and sensitivity in both the original and validation cohorts. In vitro tests confirmed that a few of the cytomegalovirus-associated TCR beta chains recognize cytomegalovirus antigens. For the cohort, immune exposure information was limited to CMV serostatus. A later analysis found that most CMV-associated TCR beta chains appeared HLA-restricted, with HLA associations seemingly driven largely by CMV exposure. Linkage disequilibrium might explain the correlated functional status among segregating V segments, but an unknown experimental factor could not be ruled out. In a later analysis, TCR association rates were found to vary across HLA loci, with the most associated TCRs seen for DRB1 alleles and the fewest for HLA-C alleles. According to the authors, the approach could potentially be generalized to other disease states and immunological phenotypes. In a later analysis, about 16,000 TCR beta sequences were associated with specific HLA alleles at a false discovery rate of 0.05. HLA typing was unavailable for some donors at each locus, so association tests used only the typed subset. Presence/absence analyses assumed roughly uniform sequencing depth across donors, an assumption that may not hold. Some IMGT-functional V segments, including TRBV6-2 and TRBV6-3, could not be told apart with the 87-base-pair reads, so those segments were excluded. While some public TCRs were present in many individuals, most TCR sequences turned up only very rarely across donors.

Libraries were made using the immunoSEQ multiplex PCR assay. The multiplex PCR relied on a mix of 60 forward primers for TCR Vbeta segments and 13 reverse primers for TCR Jbeta segments. The CDR3 region of rearranged TCR beta genes was amplified from genomic DNA by a multiplex PCR assay. On the Illumina HiSeq System, the amplified TCR beta libraries were sequenced as 87-base-pair reads. The authors' pipeline ran thus. A later analysis tallied around 87 million unique TCR beta chains across the 550 to 850 repertoires, and approximately 9.9 million of those chains were shared by two or more donors. Raw reads were error-corrected and collapsed into unique sequences by a nearest-neighbor algorithm in which closely related sequences were merged to remove PCR and sequencing errors. V, D and J gene segments were assigned by aligning CDR3 sequences to IMGT reference sequences. For a sequence to be retained, a match of at least six nucleotides to both a V gene segment and a J gene segment was required. Rearrangements were called productive when the CDR3 lacked stop codons and stayed in frame with V and J; all others were non-productive. CDR3 was defined by IMGT convention, running from the second conserved V-encoded cysteine to the conserved J-encoded phenylalanine. The earlier analysis of about 620 of the donors excluded sequences that lacked an unambiguous match to a single V gene segment. An earlier analysis of fewer than 750 of the donors called V segments functional above 56.7% productive rearrangements and segregating when the between-donor standard deviation exceeded 5%. A statistical classification framework was built to diagnose cytomegalovirus status from the catalog of TCR beta chain sequences. V and J gene assignment, in a later analysis, came from comparing TCR nucleotide sequences with IMGT/GENE-DB human TR gene sequences. The TCRdist pipeline was used in a later analysis to assign CDR3 sequences and most-parsimonious VDJ recombination scenarios. In a later analysis, every TCR beta chain was defined by the combination of its CDR3 amino acid sequence and its V-gene family, and reads without a unique V-gene family were dropped. To address suspected cross-contamination and a sequencing artifact, a later analysis removed some 620 highly shared, low-generation-probability nucleotide sequences. For each public chain, a later analysis derived a clonal expansion index from normalized ranks of inferred template counts within each repertoire. In a later analysis, generation probabilities were computed using a VDJ recombination model fitted to out-of-frame rearrangements, and the results were checked against IGoR. In a later analysis, TCR-TCR, TCR-HLA and TCR-CMV co-occurrence was scored with hypergeometric tests, and a repertoire-size bias correction was applied to TCR pairs. False discovery rates were estimated in a later analysis by permuting HLA or CMV assignments 20 times. In a later analysis, co-occurring TCRs were grouped using DBSCAN, and TCRdist sequence similarity was added for clustering within HLA-allele-positive subsets. Co-occurrence clustering excluded repertoires with fewer than 30,000 or more than 120,000 public chains, plus five with anomalous nucleotide sharing. TCRdb stores this immuneACCESS table with in-frame sequences only. Part of the clones is absent; in the studies checked, under half of the shortfall reflects unresolved V genes, and no reason is known for the rest. V, J and clone size reflect that table, while D and trimming were determined from the DNA. Present in this sample are around 150,000 clones, 65% to 70% of which were seen just once. The ten largest clones add up to 1.5% to 2% of the sample.

Turning to this clone: Its recognized antigen is unknown. Base quality data are lacking; no much larger clone is found one base away.

Deletion took 2 bases off V and 6 bases off J, with a span of 13 bases between the germline ends. The CDR3 runs 15 residues from the cysteine to the phenylalanine. Only CDR3 DNA is held: 45 bases, read in frame from base 1. The germline V gene gives CDR1 as MNHNS and CDR2 as SASEGT. The cohort consisted of some 730 healthy bone marrow donors. At the time of sampling, every cohort member was nominally healthy, though immune exposures that went unrecorded were likely present. Of the 666 cohort members, approximately 300 had a positive CMV serostatus and about 350 had a negative one, while no CMV serostatus was recorded for the donor. Each donor provided a peripheral blood sample, and peripheral blood mononuclear cells were used for TCR beta sequencing. Genomic DNA was extracted from the blood cell samples with the Qiagen DNeasy Blood Extraction Kit.

Rearrangement joined TRBV6-1 to TRBJ1-4; a confident D gene designation cannot be given. Sequencing was done on a sample of PBMCs. This clonotype was obtained from a human donor in good health. For the CDR3, the sequence is CASSELYGLDEKLFF. Here is the DNA: TGTGCCAGCAGTGAATTGTATGGTTTAGATGAAAAACTGTTTTTT.